The 28 T cell receptor beta chains below were found in one sample sequenced in a study of cytomegalovirus exposure and HLA in healthy donors. Primers: 60 Vbeta forward and 13 Jbeta reverse. TCRdb's table, derived via immunoSEQ multiplex PCR, lists solely in-frame clones and lacks some. The sample yields some 130,000 clones, 75% to 85% seen once. Input material: PBMCs. Every receptor here comes from a male donor in good health and CMV-seronegative.

The genes are TRBV13 and TRBJ2-5, with 8 bases matching TRBD2. V shed 4 bases and J 1 base; nucleotides not matched to a gene: 8. Germline V gene sequence: CDR1 PRHDT, CDR2 FYEKMQ (reference sequence). The CDR3 extends over 16 amino acids. The chain's CDR3 is CASSSSGLGIQETQYF. CDR3 DNA sequence: TGTGCCAGCAGCTCATCGGGACTAGGGATCCAAGAGACCCAGTACTTC.

The rearrangement joins TRBV29-1 to TRBJ1-1; D remains ambiguous. V was shortened by 4 bases and J by 5 bases, with 17 bases between the two germline ends. Germline V gene data show CDR1 as SQVTM and CDR2 as ANQGSEA. The CDR3 loop spans 14 amino acids. This CDR3 reads CSVGLARGGTEAFF. The CDR3 coding sequence is TGCAGCGTTGGTCTAGCCCGGGGAGGGACTGAAGCTTTCTTT.

J is TRBJ2-1 and V is TRBV19, with 8 bases that match TRBD1. Germline-derived CDR1 and CDR2 are LNHDA and SQIVND (reference sequence). J was trimmed by 9 bases and V by 4 bases; bases with no gene match: 5. The CDR3 is 13 amino acids. The CDR3 loop reads CASSKRQGFEQFF. The DNA of the CDR3 is TGTGCCAGTAGTAAGCGACAGGGGTTTGAGCAGTTCTTC.

The chain uses TRBV7-2 and TRBJ2-7, with 7 bases that match TRBD2. Germline lookup yields CDR1 SGHTA and CDR2 FQGNSA. V shed 5 bases, J shed 1 base, and the junction held 14 bases outside the gene matches. The CDR3 covers 17 residues. CDR3 amino acids: CASSPAGTSAKSYEQYF. The CDR3 region has the DNA TGTGCCAGCAGCCCCGCGGGAACTAGCGCGAAGTCCTACGAGCAGTACTTC.

CDR3 coding DNA: TGTGCCATCAGTGAGTCGGCACGGGTCGGCTACACCTTC. It is translated as CAISESARVGYTF. The chain carries TRBV10-3 and TRBJ1-2; D is ambiguous. In germline, CDR1 is ENHRY, CDR2 SYGVKD. Trimming pared 0 bases from V and 8 bases from J, leaving 10 bases between. The CDR3 spans 13 residues.

The chain carries TRBV30 and TRBJ1-1; 8 bases are shared with TRBD1. After removal of 3 bases from V and 1 base from J, the junction contained 4 bases not matched to a gene. Germline CDR1 GTSNPN, CDR2 SVGIG (reference sequence). CDR3 length: 14 residues. This CDR3 reads CAWSAGTGNTEAFF. The CDR3 region has the DNA TGTGCCTGGAGCGCCGGGACAGGGAACACTGAAGCTTTCTTT.

There are a few counts of this clone. CDR3 sequence: CASSQEGGLGSYEQYF. The CDR3 nucleotides read TGTGCCAGCAGCCAAGAGGGAGGGTTGGGATCCTACGAGCAGTACTTC. This chain joins TRBV14 and TRBJ2-7, with TRBD2 matching over 7 bases. CDR3 length equals 16 residues. V lost 0 bases and J lost 1; bases outside the gene matches: 6. Per the germline V gene, CDR1 is SGHDN and CDR2 is FVKESK.

The rearrangement joins TRBV5-8 to TRBJ1-5; D not certain. V was shortened by 0 bases and J by 0 bases, with 7 bases between the two germline ends. This CDR3 has 15 residues. From germline, CDR1 is SGHTS and CDR2 YDEGEE. The CDR3 DNA is TGTGCCAGCAGCTTGGGGGCAAATAGCAATCAGCCCCAGCATTTT. Its translation is CASSLGANSNQPQHF. The full variable domain, with the rest looked up from reference TRBV5-8 and TRBJ1-5, is EAGVTQSPTHLIKTRGQQATLRCSPISGHTSVYWYQQALGLGLQFLLWYDEGEERNRGNFPPRFSGRQFPNYSSELNVNALELEDSALYLCASSLGANSNQPQHFGDGTRLSIL.

The chain joins TRBV6-1 to TRBJ2-7, with 7 bases matching TRBD2. The CDR3 covers 16 residues. J was trimmed by 3 bases and V by 1 base; bases with no gene match: 9. Germline V CDR1 and CDR2: MNHNS, SASEGT. Here the CDR3 reads CASSEGPSGGGYEQYF. In DNA form, the CDR3 reads TGTGCCAGCAGTGAAGGTCCCTCGGGGGGAGGCTACGAGCAGTACTTC.

This chain joins TRBV28 and TRBJ2-7, with D maybe TRBD1 (5 bases). Trimming cost V 3 bases and J 0 bases, with 6 bases left between them. CDR1 and CDR2 (germline): MDHEN, SYDVKM. There are 13 residues in the CDR3. The CDR3 DNA reads TGTGCCAGCAGTTTGGGGCTCTCCTACGAGCAGTACTTC. This gives the protein CASSLGLSYEQYF. The entire variable domain, with the rest obtained from reference TRBV28 and TRBJ2-7, is as follows: DVKVTQSSRYLVKRTGEKVFLECVQDMDHENMFWYRQDPGLGLRLIYFSYDVKMKEKGDIPEGYSVSREKKERFSLILESASTNQTSMYLCASSLGLSYEQYFGPGTRLTVT.

This clone was detected a few times. At one end, the junction sequence differs from germline, possibly due to a read error. The chain recombines TRBV7-9 with TRBJ1-6; TRBD1 matches at 10 bases. CDR1 and CDR2 from the germline V gene are SEHNR and FQNEAQ (reference sequence). There are 15 residues in the CDR3. The CDR3 nucleotides read TGTTCCAGCAGCTCGGTGGGACAGGGGAGTTCACCCCTCCACTTT. Translating it yields CSSSSVGQGSSPLHF.

This clone was observed a few times. J is TRBJ2-3 and V is TRBV25-1, with D perhaps matching TRBD2 (7 bases). The CDR3 covers 16 residues. Deletions cut 0 bases from V and 1 base from J, with 11 bases between. The germline V gene has CDR1 MGHDK and CDR2 SYGVNS. The CDR3 region has the DNA TGTGCCAGCAGTGAATATGGGGGGGCGGGCACAGATACGCAGTATTTT. As protein: CASSEYGGAGTDTQYF.

This clone was picked up one time. The chain is built from TRBV5-1 and TRBJ2-1, with TRBD2 matching 11 bases. Germline CDR1 SGHRS, CDR2 YFSETQ. With 4 bases clipped from V and 7 bases from J, the junction kept 13 bases outside the gene matches. The CDR3 contains 17 residues. In DNA form, the CDR3 reads TGCGCCAGCAGCGACACTATACTAGCGGGGGCCGGAAATGAGCAGTTCTTC. Amino acids: CASSDTILAGAGNEQFF.

The chain couples TRBV6-4 to TRBJ2-3; 8 positions match TRBD1. Germline V gene lookup returns CDR1 MRHNA and CDR2 SNTAGT. V lost 4 bases and J lost 0; bases outside the gene matches: 3. This CDR3 region has 15 residues. CDR3 coding DNA: TGTGCCAGCAGTGGGCAGGGGGCTAGCACAGATACGCAGTATTTT. Translated, it gives CASSGQGASTDTQYF.

The CDR3 here is CASSLMGRDNNSPLHF. The CDR3 DNA reads as TGTGCCAGCAGCTTAATGGGCAGGGATAATAATTCACCCCTCCACTTT. The chain has TRBV5-6 and TRBJ1-6; maybe TRBD1 (5 bases). CDR3 size: 16 residues. Germline CDR1 SGHDT, CDR2 YYEEEE. The ends were cut back, 2 bases at V and 5 bases at J, with 14 bases in the middle.

The chain is built from TRBV19 and TRBJ2-3; 8 bases line up with TRBD1. V gave up 4 bases and J gave up 2 bases; unmatched junction bases: 11. Germline values: CDR1 LNHDA, CDR2 SQIVND (reference sequence). The CDR3 covers 17 residues. In nucleotides, the CDR3 is TGTGCCAGTAGTACTACAGGGACAGGAGCTTTCACAGATACGCAGTATTTT. This sequence encodes CASSTTGTGAFTDTQYF.

The chain couples TRBV7-6 to TRBJ2-1; TRBD2 matches 8 bases. The CDR3 covers 17 residues. The J segment lost 9 bases and the V segment lost 5 bases, leaving 18 bases of the junction unmatched. The V gene's germline CDR1 is SGHVS and CDR2 FNYEAQ. CDR3 region: CASSPLGAGAGRGEQFF. The CDR3 nucleotides read TGTGCCAGCAGCCCCCTAGGTGCGGGGGCCGGGAGGGGTGAGCAGTTCTTC.

The chain combines TRBV11-1 with TRBJ1-5; no reliable D call. V was trimmed by 5 bases and J by 0 bases, leaving 5 bases between them. The CDR3 has 13 amino acids. Germline V gives CDR1 SGHAT, CDR2 FQDESV (reference sequence). CDR3 residues: CASSVNSNQPQHF. The CDR3 coding sequence is TGTGCCAGCAGCGTCAATAGCAATCAGCCCCAGCATTTT.

The chain carries TRBV4-1 and TRBJ1-1; no clear D gene. Trimming removed 4 bases at V and 3 bases at J, with 9 bases between. Germline V gives CDR1 MGHRA, CDR2 YSYEKL. This CDR3 contains 13 residues. The CDR3, as DNA: TGCGCCAGCAGCCGGGTTGAGGACACTGAAGCTTTCTTT. Residues: CASSRVEDTEAFF.

The DNA of the CDR3 is TGTGCCAGCAGCTTAGCCAAACCCGGGACTAGTACGTTCGAAGATGAGCAGTTCTTC. Translation gives CASSLAKPGTSTFEDEQFF. The chain uses TRBV11-3 and TRBJ2-1, with 8 bases matching TRBD2. The germline V gene has CDR1 SGHNT and CDR2 YENEEA. After removal of 1 base from V and 8 bases from J, the junction contained 19 bases not matched to a gene. CDR3 length: 19 residues.

In its sample, this clone was seen once. This rearrangement joins TRBV7-3 to TRBJ1-6, with no clear D. The CDR3 is made up of 13 amino acids. Germline V gene data show CDR1 as SGHTA and CDR2 as FQGTGA. Trimming shortened V by 1 base and J by 7 bases, and 5 bases separated the two germline ends. The CDR3 bases are TGTGCCAGCAGCTTAAGTCCAAATTCACCCCTCCACTTT. It encodes CASSLSPNSPLHF.

The rearrangement links TRBV25-1 to TRBJ2-6; 9 bases fit TRBD1. Germline CDR1 is MGHDK and CDR2 is SYGVNS. Trimming took 4 bases from V and 1 from J; bases not matched to a gene: 8. This CDR3 has 18 residues. DNA of the CDR3: TGTGCCAGCAGTGTCTTGGACAGGGGCAATTCTGGGGCCAACGTCCTGACTTTC. Its translation is CASSVLDRGNSGANVLTF. Full variable domain (rest looked up from reference TRBV25-1 and TRBJ2-6): EADIYQTPRYLVIGTGKKITLECSQTMGHDKMYWYQQDPGMELHLIHYSYGVNSTEKGDLSSESTVSRIRTEHFPLTLESARPSHTSQYLCASSVLDRGNSGANVLTFGAGSRLTVL.

The chain uses TRBV18 and TRBJ1-1; D gene uncertain. V was trimmed by 2 bases and J by 1 base, leaving 11 bases between them. The CDR3 contains 15 residues. Germline V CDR1 and CDR2: KGHSH, LQKENI. The CDR3 coding sequence is TGTGCCAGCTCACCAATAGGTCCGGGGAACACTGAAGCTTTCTTT. It codes for CASSPIGPGNTEAFF.

The V call is TRBV5-1, the J call TRBJ1-2, with no clear D. CDR3 length: 11 amino acids. Germline V gene sequence: CDR1 SGHRS, CDR2 YFSETQ. V lost 5 bases and J 6 bases, leaving 8 bases between the germline ends. The CDR3 region is CASRSQDGYTF. CDR3 nucleotides: TGCGCCAGCAGGAGTCAGGATGGCTACACCTTC.

This clone was seen only a few times. The gene calls are TRBV5-4 and TRBJ1-1; D is ambiguous. Trimming cost V 0 bases and J 8 bases, with 20 bases left between them. The CDR3 spans 16 residues. Germline CDR1 SGHNT, CDR2 YYREEE (reference sequence). The CDR3, as DNA: TGTGCCAGCAGCTTGGGCCCTTATCCGGGATCCGACGAAGCTTTCTTT. The encoded protein is CASSLGPYPGSDEAFF. Supplemented by reference TRBV5-4 and TRBJ1-1, the full variable domain reads ETGVTQSPTHLIKTRGQQVTLRCSSQSGHNTVSWYQQALGQGPQFIFQYYREEENGRGNFPPRFSGLQFPNYSSELNVNALELDDSALYLCASSLGPYPGSDEAFFGQGTRLTVV.

This chain connects TRBV25-1 to TRBJ2-3; 7 bases align to TRBD1. Germline CDR1 and CDR2: MGHDK and SYGVNS. The J segment lost 6 bases and the V segment lost 2 bases, leaving 5 bases of the junction unmatched. This CDR3 is 14 amino acids long. The chain's CDR3 is CASSEGDRVDTQYF. The CDR3, as DNA: TGTGCCAGCAGTGAAGGAGACAGGGTGGATACGCAGTATTTT.

The chain links TRBV6-5 to TRBJ2-2, with 10 bases identical to TRBD1. CDR1 and CDR2 from the germline V gene are MNHEY and SVGAGI. With 11 bases clipped from V and 4 bases from J, the junction kept 4 bases outside the gene matches. This CDR3 contains 13 residues. The DNA for the CDR3 is TGTGCCTCCCGGGACAGGGGCACCGGGGAGCTGTTTTTT. This encodes CASRDRGTGELFF.

The rearrangement links TRBV15 to TRBJ2-7; a possible D gene is TRBD2 (6 bases). This CDR3 has 13 amino acids. The germline V gene has CDR1 LNHNV and CDR2 YYDKDF (reference sequence). V lost 1 base, J lost 5 bases, and 9 bases lay in between. The CDR3 bases are TGTGCCACCAGCAGAGGCGGCGGGGACGAGCAGTACTTC. This translates into CATSRGGGDEQYF.